The T cell receptor (beta chain) under discussion was sequenced for a study of human T cells and chemical hapten exposure. V lost 6 bases and J lost 7, with 18 bases in between. The length of the CDR3 is 14 residues. From germline, CDR1 is DFQATT and CDR2 SNEGSKA (reference sequence). One entry per CDR3 protein results from TCRdb running MiXCR on the RACE reads. The data show a few hundred thousand distinct CDR3 sequences, with approximately 8.6% seen just once and 2% to 2.5% held by the top ten. This sample's time point: pre-sensitization, week 0. Treatment specified: therapeutic diphenylcyclopropenone sensitization with weekly scalp DPC. As to this clonotype: Its antigen remains unidentified.

Findings and caveats of the study: Versus controls, significantly more large CDR3 similarity clusters arose from expanded TCRs.

This chain connects TRBV20-1 to TRBJ2-2; tentatively, D is TRBD1 or TRBD2 (5 bases each). Material: whole blood, obtained in connection with sensitization to the hapten diphenylcyclopropenone (DPC). The TCR comes from a woman aged 40-49 years with alopecia areata. Some clones in this sample may be carry-over from other donors' samples. CDR3 loop: CSARPKGRGGELFF. CDR3 bases: TGCAGTGCCAGACCAAAGGGACGAGGCGGGGAGCTGTTTTTT.